This T cell receptor (beta chain) is drawn from a study of radiotherapy plus CTLA-4 blockade in lung cancer. Study details: 15% to 20% of enrolled patients responded objectively, and around 30% had disease control.

Concerning this clone: As yet, its antigen is unknown.

Notes on the study in general: An expansion of tumor-derived TCR clones occurred in blood after radiotherapy plus ipilimumab. How blood T cell clones changed early, along with interferon-beta, reportedly forecast response best.

Chemo-refractory metastatic non-small-cell lung cancer patients received focal radiation with ipilimumab CTLA-4 blockade. Germline V lookup: CDR1 WSHSY, CDR2 SAAADI. CDR3 size: 14 residues. The V segment lost 8 bases and the J segment 5 bases; nucleotides outside the gene matches: 8. Sequencing was performed with immunoSEQ multiplex PCR; in TCRdb, only in-frame clones are kept and a portion is missing. There are 65,000 to 95,000 clones in the sample; approximately 86% occur only once, and about 1% lies in the top ten. V and J are TRBV10-2 and TRBJ1-2, with TRBD1 identical over 10 bases. Sequencing was performed on peripheral blood, taken from a patient treated with radiotherapy plus ipilimumab. This clonotype was sampled from a human donor with non-small cell lung cancer who had stable disease on radiotherapy plus ipilimumab. CDR3 nucleotide sequence: TGCGCCAGCGCCTGGACAGGGGGGAATTATGGCTACACCTTC. Translated: CASAWTGGNYGYTF.